The rows below give T cell receptor beta chains drawn from one sample of a study of T cell changes during pregnancy in multiple sclerosis. The method was immunoSEQ multiplex PCR; TCRdb's version includes in-frame clones alone and lacks a portion of them. The sample lists about 100,000 clones, 90% to 95% occurring once. The material sequenced was peripheral blood, taken in the second trimester of pregnancy. The source is a female donor with multiple sclerosis, enrolled in a pregnancy study. CDR3s include the opening cysteine and the closing phenylalanine or tryptophan. A D gene is named only where the DNA matches it firmly. Where a row states a size, it is once, few, many or the class of an expanded clone; other rows omit it.

>-|TRBV10-3|TRBJ2-7|TRBD1
TGTGCCATCAGGAGACCGGGACAGGGTAACGACGAGCAGTACTTC
CAIRRPGQGNDEQYF
>-|TRBV10-2|TRBJ2-1|-
TGCGCCAGCGGGGTAGCCGGGATGGGGAATGAGCAGTTCTTC
CASGVAGMGNEQFF
>-|TRBV6-5|TRBJ2-7|-
TGTGCCAGCAGACTGCTTGGGAGGAGGGATCAGTACTTC
CASRLLGRRDQYF
>-|TRBV27|TRBJ2-3|TRBD2
TGTGCCAGCAGCCCGGGACTAGCGGGAGCGAGTACGCAGTATTTT
CASSPGLAGASTQYF
>-|TRBV27|TRBJ1-5|TRBD1
TGTGCCAGCAGTCCGACGGACAGGGGTGGTCAGCCCCAGCATTTT
CASSPTDRGGQPQHF
>-|TRBV10-3|TRBJ1-3|TRBD1
TGTGCCATCAGTGTGGGGACAGCCGGAGAGGTTGGAAACACCATATATTTT
CAISVGTAGEVGNTIYF
>-|TRBV7-2|TRBJ2-4|-
TGTGCCAGCCGGATGGGGCTGGAAAACATTCAGTACTTC
CASRMGLENIQYF
>-|TRBV9|TRBJ1-2|TRBD1
TGTGCCAGCAGCCCCGGGGACAGGCCCACGACGGGGGGCTACACCTTC
CASSPGDRPTTGGYTF
>-|TRBV30|TRBJ1-2|-
TGTGCCTGGAGTGTCCTCAGGGCCACCAGTGGCTACACCTTC
CAWSVLRATSGYTF
>-|TRBV27|TRBJ2-7|-
TGTGCCACCCTTTCCCCTCTATACGAGCAGTACTTC
CATLSPLYEQYF
>-|TRBV18|TRBJ1-4|-
TGTGCCAGCTCATCTACGGGACTTAATGAAAAACTGTTTTTT
CASSSTGLNEKLFF
>-|TRBV7-3|TRBJ1-1|-
TGTGCCAGCAGCTTAGAGATGAACACTGAAGCTTTCTTT
CASSLEMNTEAFF
>once|TRBV5-1|TRBJ1-1|-
TGCGCCAGCAGCTCGGCGGGGGGGGAGGACACTGAAGCTTTCTTT
CASSSAGGEDTEAFF
>once|TRBV19|TRBJ2-7|TRBD1
TGTGCCAGTAGTTCCAAAGTCCGGGACAGATTACTCAGGCCCTACGAGCAGTACTTC
CASSSKVRDRLLRPYEQYF
>-|TRBV20-1|TRBJ2-1|-
TGCAGTGCTCCCAGGGAACATGAGCAGTTCTTC
CSAPREHEQFF
>-|TRBV6-5|TRBJ1-2|TRBD1
TGTGCCAGCAGTTACCTACTCAGGGGGGTGTGCACCTTC
CASSYLLRGVCTF
>once|TRBV30|TRBJ2-1|TRBD2
TGTGCCTCGAGGGGCCTAGCGGGAGCTAGTGAGCAGTTCTTC
CASRGLAGASEQFF
>-|TRBV29-1|TRBJ2-3|TRBD2
TGCAGCGTATGGGGCCGAGAGATAACTAGCGGGAGAGATACGCAGTATTTT
CSVWGREITSGRDTQYF
>-|TRBV6-1|TRBJ1-2|TRBD1
TGTGCCAGCAATCGACAGGGGTACTATGGCTACACCTTC
CASNRQGYYGYTF
>-|TRBV7-6|TRBJ2-2|TRBD2
TGTGCCAGCAGCCCCCGCCAGACTAGCGGGAGGGCCTCCGGGGAGCTGTTTTTT
CASSPRQTSGRASGELFF
>-|TRBV29-1|TRBJ2-7|-
TGCAGCGTAAAAGGGACTTTAGTCTACGAGCAGTACTTC
CSVKGTLVYEQYF
>-|TRBV7-9|TRBJ1-3|-
TGTGCCAGCAGCTTAGAAGCCACAGGGACGGGAAACACCATATATTTT
CASSLEATGTGNTIYF
>-|TRBV28|TRBJ1-2|TRBD1
TGTGCCAGCAGTTCACCGGGACAGGGGTTGAATGGCTACACCTTC
CASSSPGQGLNGYTF
>-|TRBV7-9|TRBJ1-1|-
TGTGCCAGCAGCCGTCGTGGCCCTTCAGGGACTGAAGCTTTCTTT
CASSRRGPSGTEAFF
>-|TRBV19|TRBJ2-3|-
TGTGCCAGTAGGGTGACTAGTGGGGATACGCAGTATTTT
CASRVTSGDTQYF
>-|TRBV10-3|TRBJ1-1|TRBD1
TGTGCCATCAGTGCCTTCTGGGGGCAGGGGGCGGTTGAAGCTTTCTTT
CAISAFWGQGAVEAFF
>-|TRBV10-1|TRBJ2-5|-
TGCGCCAGCAGTGGACAGGTCCAAGAGACCCAGTACTTC
CASSGQVQETQYF
>once|TRBV7-2|TRBJ2-3|-
TGTGCCACTAAGCCAGGGTCCCTTCTAAGCACAGATACGCAGTATTTT
CATKPGSLLSTDTQYF
>-|TRBV5-6|TRBJ1-1|TRBD1
TGTGCCAGCAGCCGGACAGGGACTTTTGGAACTGAAGCTTTCTTT
CASSRTGTFGTEAFF
>-|TRBV27|TRBJ1-2|TRBD1
TGTGCCAGCAGCGAGACCAAAAGGACAGGGGATGGCTACACCTTC
CASSETKRTGDGYTF
>-|TRBV11-3|TRBJ2-1|TRBD2
TGTGCCAGCAGCGTGGGACTAGCGGGGGGGAACAATGAGCAGTTCTTC
CASSVGLAGGNNEQFF
>-|TRBV7-8|TRBJ1-5|-
TGTGCCAGCAGCTTAGGGCAGGGCCAGCCCCAGCATTTT
CASSLGQGQPQHF
>-|TRBV19|TRBJ2-7|-
TGTGCCAGTAGTATTAAATTTGAGGGCGGTTCCTACGAGCAGTACTTC
CASSIKFEGGSYEQYF